A single sample gave rise to the 32 T cell receptor beta chains below, sequenced in a study of preoperative IRX-2 immunotherapy in early breast cancer. Treatment given: preoperative locoregional IRX-2 cytokine immunotherapy. Clones were sequenced by immunoSEQ multiplex PCR, and TCRdb holds only the in-frame ones, with some missing. Altogether about 3,700 clones are present, 60% to 80% being singletons, with the ten largest covering approximately 12%. The specimen was tumor tissue, collected after IRX-2 immunotherapy. The receptors here all came from a human donor with breast cancer.

The gene calls are TRBV28 and TRBJ2-7, with 8 bases matching TRBD1. Germline CDR1 MDHEN, CDR2 SYDVKM. Trimming removed 7 bases from V and 5 bases from J; junction bases left unmatched: 10. This CDR3 has 14 residues. CDR3 bases: TGTGCCAGCACAAAACAGGGGGAAGGTAACGAGCAGTACTTC. Amino acids: CASTKQGEGNEQYF. The full variable domain, its missing parts supplied by reference TRBV28 and TRBJ2-7, is DVKVTQSSRYLVKRTGEKVFLECVQDMDHENMFWYRQDPGLGLRLIYFSYDVKMKEKGDIPEGYSVSREKKERFSLILESASTNQTSMYLCASTKQGEGNEQYFGPGTRLTVT.

This clone was detected only a few times. The chain employs TRBV7-6 and TRBJ1-2; tentative D call: TRBD1 (6 bases). CDR3 length: 16 amino acids. CDR1 and CDR2 (germline): SGHVS, FNYEAQ. V lost 4 bases and J lost 3, with 18 bases in between. In DNA, the CDR3 is TGTGCCAGCAGCTCCACGGGGGCGGGGTCGGACTATGGCTACACCTTC. Encoded protein: CASSSTGAGSDYGYTF.

CDR3 sequence: CASSERDRYTYEQYF. DNA of the CDR3: TGCGCCAGCAGTGAGAGGGACAGGTACACCTACGAGCAGTACTTC. The genes are TRBV10-2 and TRBJ2-7, with TRBD1 matching 8 bases. Germline CDR1 is WSHSY and CDR2 is SAAADI. V shed 2 bases, J shed 2 bases, and the junction held 5 bases outside the gene matches. The CDR3 is 15 residues long.

J is TRBJ2-4 and V is TRBV6-8, with D unclear. Germline V gives CDR1 MNHGY, CDR2 SAAAGT. The length of the CDR3 is 14 residues. V was shortened by 10 bases and J by 0 bases, with 13 bases between the two germline ends. In DNA form, the CDR3 reads TGTGCCACCAGACGACTGGGAGCCAAAAACATTCAGTACTTC. Translating it yields CATRRLGAKNIQYF.

V gene TRBV28 combines with J gene TRBJ1-5; D gene ambiguous. Trimming stripped 6 bases from V and 7 bases from J, with 22 bases between. The CDR3 covers 16 residues. Germline V CDR1 and CDR2: MDHEN, SYDVKM. CDR3 DNA sequence: TGTGCCAGCAGAGGGCGAGAAACCAGGATCTCCCAGCCCCAGCATTTT. This sequence encodes CASRGRETRISQPQHF. The full variable domain, completed using reference TRBV28 and TRBJ1-5, is DVKVTQSSRYLVKRTGEKVFLECVQDMDHENMFWYRQDPGLGLRLIYFSYDVKMKEKGDIPEGYSVSREKKERFSLILESASTNQTSMYLCASRGRETRISQPQHFGDGTRLSIL.

The V and J genes are TRBV14 and TRBJ1-1; D gene unclear. The CDR3 has 16 amino acids. Trimming stripped 1 base from V and 0 bases from J, with 12 bases between. The germline V gene has CDR1 SGHDN and CDR2 FVKESK. CDR3 coding DNA: TGTGCCAGCAGCCAAGGATATAGGATCATGAACACTGAAGCTTTCTTT. This encodes CASSQGYRIMNTEAFF.

The chain employs TRBV6-8 and TRBJ1-2; D gene unclear. Germline CDR1 MNHGY, CDR2 SAAAGT. The CDR3 is 13 amino acids. Trimming took 6 bases from V and 5 from J, leaving 13 bases between them. DNA for the CDR3: TGTGCCAGCAGCCCCAAAGCCGATTATGGCTACACCTTC. Encoded protein: CASSPKADYGYTF.

V gene TRBV7-7 combines with J gene TRBJ2-7, with D perhaps matching TRBD1 (6 bases). Germline CDR1 and CDR2: SSHAT and FNYEAQ (reference sequence). Trimming pared 4 bases from V and 0 bases from J, leaving 13 bases between. This CDR3 has 15 amino acids. Written as DNA, the CDR3 is TGTGCCAGCAGCTGGGGGCAGGGTTACTCCTACGAGCAGTACTTC. Residues: CASSWGQGYSYEQYF.

The chain links TRBV19 to TRBJ2-6; D gene unclear. Trimming shortened V by 9 bases and J by 0 bases, and 6 bases separated the two germline ends. The CDR3 is made up of 13 amino acids. The germline V gene has CDR1 LNHDA and CDR2 SQIVND (reference sequence). CDR3 sequence reads: CASVPSGANVLTF. In DNA form, the CDR3 reads TGTGCCAGCGTTCCCTCTGGGGCCAACGTCCTGACTTTC. The full variable domain, with the rest looked up from reference TRBV19 and TRBJ2-6, is DGGITQSPKYLFRKEGQNVTLSCEQNLNHDAMYWYRQDPGQGLRLIYYSQIVNDFQKGDIAEGYSVSREKKESFPLTVTSAQKNPTAFYLCASVPSGANVLTFGAGSRLTVL.

The chain recombines TRBV6-8 with TRBJ2-5; 8 bases are shared with TRBD1. Looked up from germline, CDR1 is MNHGY and CDR2 is SAAAGT. The CDR3 covers 14 residues. Losses at the gene ends were 4 bases for V and 2 bases for J; bases not matched to a gene: 3. CDR3 sequence (DNA): TGTGCCAGCAGTTCCGGGACAGGTCAAGAGACCCAGTACTTC. Translating gives CASSSGTGQETQYF.

The V gene is TRBV11-3, the J gene TRBJ2-1; TRBD2 matches at 13 bases. V shed 4 bases and J 0 bases; nucleotides not matched to a gene: 12. Germline V gene data show CDR1 as SGHNT and CDR2 as YENEEA. The CDR3 length is 20 residues. CDR3 in DNA: TGTGCCAGCAGCTCCCGGACTAGCGGGAGATGGACGAGCTCCTACAATGAGCAGTTCTTC. Translating gives CASSSRTSGRWTSSYNEQFF.

This clone counts as medium-sized (0.01 to 0.1%). The chain combines TRBV7-1 with TRBJ1-5; 8 bases line up with TRBD1. TRBV7-1 is identified as an open reading frame with a role that is uncertain. V lost 5 bases to trimming and J lost 9 bases; unmatched junction nucleotides: 6. The CDR3 loop spans 13 amino acids. The CDR3 nucleotides are TGTGCCAGCAGCGATACAGGGGGTCTGCCCCAGCATTTT. Its translation is CASSDTGGLPQHF.

V is TRBV5-1 and J is TRBJ2-1, with TRBD2 matching over 11 bases. Trimming removed 2 bases from V and 0 bases from J; junction bases left unmatched: 10. The germline V gene has CDR1 SGHRS and CDR2 YFSETQ. The CDR3 contains 19 residues. CDR3 nucleotide sequence: TGCGCCAGCAGCTTCCCGGGACTAGCGGACTCGTTCTCCTACAATGAGCAGTTCTTC. It is translated as CASSFPGLADSFSYNEQFF.

This rearrangement joins TRBV5-1 to TRBJ2-1; 11 positions agree with TRBD2. The CDR3 extends over 15 amino acids. V shed 5 bases and J 3 bases; nucleotides not matched to a gene: 4. Germline V lookup: CDR1 SGHRS, CDR2 YFSETQ. This CDR3 is CASSSGTSGYNEQFF. In DNA, the CDR3 is TGCGCCAGCAGYTCCGGGACTAGCGGCTACAATGAGCAGTTCTTC.

This clone appeared a single time. This chain uses TRBV29-1 with TRBJ2-4; possible D gene TRBD2, 6 bases. Trimming shortened V by 4 bases and J by 2 bases, and 6 bases separated the two germline ends. Germline loops: CDR1 SQVTM, CDR2 ANQGSEA. The CDR3 is 12 amino acids. In DNA, the CDR3 is TGCAGCGTTGGCGGGACCAAAAACATTCAGTACTTC. It codes for CSVGGTKNIQYF.

The gene calls are TRBV29-1 and TRBJ1-1; the D gene is possibly TRBD1 (5 bases). The CDR3 sequence is 14 residues long. Between the trimmed V and J ends, which lost 5 bases and 0 bases, there was a span of 13 bases. CDR1 is SQVTM, CDR2 ANQGSEA, per germline. The CDR3 loop reads CSVRLWGLNTEAFF. The CDR3 coding sequence is TGCAGCGTTCGTTTGTGGGGCTTGAACACTGAAGCTTTCTTT.

The CDR3 sequence: CASSRVGRAAQETQYF. The DNA of the CDR3 is TGCGCCAGCAGCCGGGTGGGGCGAGCGGCTCAAGAGACCCAGTACTTC. V and J are TRBV5-1 and TRBJ2-5; D could derive from TRBD1 or TRBD2 (5 bases each). The V and J ends lost 4 bases and 2 bases respectively, with 18 bases between them. The CDR3 is made up of 16 amino acids. Germline CDR1 reads SGHRS; CDR2 reads YFSETQ.

The gene calls are TRBV6-8 and TRBJ2-7, with D perhaps matching TRBD2 (6 bases). The germline V and J ends were trimmed by 7 bases and 0 bases, with 13 bases remaining between them. CDR3 length: 14 amino acids. Germline values: CDR1 MNHGY, CDR2 SAAAGT. The CDR3 coding sequence is TGTGCCAGCAAAAGCGCGGACTACTCCTACGAGCAGTACTTC. This sequence encodes CASKSADYSYEQYF.

This clone was observed a single time. The chain recombines TRBV19 with TRBJ2-5; D ambiguous. This CDR3 is built from 12 residues. In germline, CDR1 is LNHDA, CDR2 SQIVND (reference sequence). Trimming took off 3 bases at V and 5 bases at J, with 7 bases between the two ends. This CDR3 reads CASSINGETQYF. The CDR3 DNA reads as TGTGCCAGTAGTATCAACGGGGAGACCCAGTACTTC.

The V call is TRBV9, the J call TRBJ2-5; a possible D gene is TRBD1 (5 bases). Germline V gene data show CDR1 as SGDLS and CDR2 as YYNGEE. The ends were cut back, 5 bases at V and 10 bases at J, with 18 bases in the middle. The CDR3 contains 13 residues. This chain's CDR3 is CASSEALQGDQYF. CDR3 DNA: TGTGCCAGCAGTGAAGCGCTTCAGGGCGACCAGTACTTC.

The chain uses TRBV6-4 and TRBJ1-4, with D unresolved. Trimming stripped 7 bases from V and 0 bases from J, with 9 bases between. CDR1 and CDR2 from the germline V gene are MRHNA and SNTAGT. The CDR3 sequence is 14 residues long. CDR3 in amino acids: CASKQSATNEKLFF. The CDR3, as DNA: TGTGCCAGCAAACAGAGTGCAACTAATGAAAAACTGTTTTTT.

V is TRBV29-1 and J is TRBJ1-2; 9 bases fit TRBD1. V lost 5 bases, J lost 8 bases, and 24 bases stayed unmatched. CDR1 is SQVTM, CDR2 ANQGSEA, per germline. The CDR3 extends over 18 amino acids. CDR3 region: CSVLFRRSPPGQGEGYTF. The CDR3 DNA follows: TGCAGCGTTCTGTTCCGAAGGAGTCCGCCGGGACAGGGAGAAGGCTACACCTTC.

In this sample, this clone turned up once. J is TRBJ2-1 and V is TRBV6-8; a possible D gene is TRBD2 (5 bases). This CDR3 contains 12 residues. Germline V gene data show CDR1 as MNHGY and CDR2 as SAAAGT. The V gene lost 6 bases and the J gene lost 7 bases, with 10 bases spanning the gap. CDR3 sequence: CASSRTANEQFF. The DNA for the CDR3 is TGTGCCAGCAGCAGGACTGCTAATGAGCAGTTCTTC.

This rearrangement joins TRBV6-8 to TRBJ2-1; TRBD2 is a possible D gene (6 bases). Germline lookup yields CDR1 MNHGY and CDR2 SAAAGT. V was pared by 10 bases and J by 3 bases, with 22 bases between. The CDR3 length is 16 residues. The DNA for the CDR3 is TGTGCCATCAGCGGAGGACTACCAGTGGGCTACAATGAGCAGTTCTTC. The encoded protein is CAISGGLPVGYNEQFF.

This clone has more than one count but fewer than ten. Other DNA sequences within the sample encode an identical CDR3. This sequence joins TRBV6-8 and TRBJ1-5; the D is unclear. The CDR3 covers 13 residues. Germline V lookup: CDR1 MNHGY, CDR2 SAAAGT. V was shortened by 5 bases and J by 4 bases, with 9 bases between the two germline ends. CDR3 sequence reads: CASSPGSNQPQHF. The CDR3, as DNA: TGTGCCAGCAGTCCGGGATCTAATCAGCCCCAGCATTTT.

This clone was counted between two and nine times. V is TRBV19 and J is TRBJ1-2; perhaps TRBD1 as D (5 bases). Germline lookup yields CDR1 LNHDA and CDR2 SQIVND (reference sequence). With 2 bases removed from V and 4 bases from J, the gap between germline ends came to 23 bases. The CDR3 consists of 18 residues. In nucleotides, the CDR3 is TGTGCCAGTAGTATAACACGGGACGCCTCAGTGAGGGGCTATGGCTACACCTTC. The encoded protein is CASSITRDASVRGYGYTF.

This clone showed up just once. The rearrangement links TRBV30 to TRBJ2-1; 14 bases line up with TRBD2. In germline, CDR1 is GTSNPN, CDR2 SVGIG (reference sequence). The CDR3 is 13 residues long. Trimming at V came to 5 bases and at J to 13 bases, leaving 7 bases not matched to a gene. This CDR3 is CAWATGLAGVQFF. CDR3 coding DNA: TGTGCCTGGGCGACGGGACTAGCGGGAGTTCAGTTCTTC.

The sample holds one count of this clone. The chain employs TRBV11-3 and TRBJ2-7; no definite D call. In germline, CDR1 is SGHNT, CDR2 YENEEA. Trimming cost V 4 bases and J 4 bases, with 14 bases left between them. This CDR3 is 14 amino acids long. CDR3: CASSSQAIGYEQYF. The CDR3 DNA reads TGTGCCAGCAGCTCTCAGGCGATCGGATACGAGCAGTACTTC.

The chain has TRBV6-8 and TRBJ2-1, with 14 bases identical to TRBD2. The length of the CDR3 is 13 residues. The V gene end was trimmed by 7 bases and the J gene end by 14 bases; junction bases not matched to a gene: 7. The germline V gene encodes CDR1 MNHGY and CDR2 SAAAGT. The DNA for the CDR3 is TGTGCCAGCACGGAGCCGGGACTAGCGGGAGAGTTCTTC. It encodes CASTEPGLAGEFF.

CDR3 amino acids: CASNWGSGTGELFF. The CDR3 bases are TGCGCCAGCAATTGGGGGTCCGGGACCGGGGAGCTGTTTTTT. The chain combines TRBV5-1 with TRBJ2-2; D possibly uses TRBD1 or TRBD2 (5 bases each). CDR3 length: 14 amino acids. V was pared by 6 bases and J by 5 bases, with 14 bases between. The germline V gene encodes CDR1 SGHRS and CDR2 YFSETQ.

Sample share makes this clone medium-sized. Other DNA sequences in the same sample also yield this CDR3. The rearrangement joins TRBV11-3 to TRBJ2-7, with 9 nucleotides matching TRBD1. Germline lookup yields CDR1 SGHNT and CDR2 YENEEA. The CDR3 is 14 residues long. With 5 bases clipped from V and 3 bases from J, the junction kept 5 bases outside the gene matches. CDR3 in amino acids: CASSLGQGLYEQYF. The CDR3 region has the DNA TGTGCCAGCAGCCTGGGACAGGGCCTCTACGAGCAGTACTTC.

The chain uses TRBV11-3 and TRBJ2-1; 9 positions agree with TRBD2. Germline CDR1 reads SGHNT; CDR2 reads YENEEA. J gave up 15 bases and V 4 bases, and 19 bases lay outside the gene matches. The CDR3 is made up of 16 amino acids. The CDR3 loop is CASSSRGGLAGHLLFF. CDR3 in DNA: TGTGCCAGCAGCTCTCGGGGAGGGCTAGCGGGACACCTTTTGTTCTTC.